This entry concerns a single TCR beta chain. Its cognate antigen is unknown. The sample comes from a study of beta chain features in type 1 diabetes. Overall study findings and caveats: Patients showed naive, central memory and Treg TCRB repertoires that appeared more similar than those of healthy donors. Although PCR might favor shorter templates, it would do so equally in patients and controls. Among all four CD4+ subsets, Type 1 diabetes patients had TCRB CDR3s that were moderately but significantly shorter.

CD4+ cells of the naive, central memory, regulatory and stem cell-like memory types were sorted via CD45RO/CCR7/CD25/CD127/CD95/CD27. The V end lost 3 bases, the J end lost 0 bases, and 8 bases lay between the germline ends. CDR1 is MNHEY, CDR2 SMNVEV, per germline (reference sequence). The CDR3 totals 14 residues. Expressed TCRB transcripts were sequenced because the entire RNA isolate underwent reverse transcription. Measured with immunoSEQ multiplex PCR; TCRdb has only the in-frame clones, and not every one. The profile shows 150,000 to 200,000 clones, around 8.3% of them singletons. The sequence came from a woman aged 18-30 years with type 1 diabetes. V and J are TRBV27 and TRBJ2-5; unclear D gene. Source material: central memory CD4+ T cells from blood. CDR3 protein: CASSLTWYQETQYF. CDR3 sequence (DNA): TGTGCCAGCAGTTTGACTTGGTACCAAGAGACCCAGTACTTC.